This entry features one TCR beta chain sequence. Its antigen is as yet unknown. TCRdb fed the 5' RACE reads into MiXCR, producing one record per CDR3 protein. The sample has 400,000 to 550,000 distinct CDR3 sequences, 20% to 30% seen once; the top ten hold about 2.7%. The data are from a study of identical twins. The V and J ends lost 0 bases and 5 bases respectively, with 13 bases between them. The CDR3 has 15 amino acids. Germline V CDR1 and CDR2: LGHDT, YNNKEL (reference sequence). Study-wide points: The study found that models underestimated out-of-frame TCR alpha sharing in monozygotic twins. Insertion counts were lower in abundant cord blood beta clonotypes, a trend that memory repertoires did not show.

These sequences were also reported in another study, on T cells expressing NK-cell markers. That publication notes: Sorted CD3+CD56-NKG2C+, CD3+CD56+NKG2C+ and CD3+CD56+NKG2C- T cells supplied the TCR beta repertoires. Sequenced donors, eight in total, included seven who were HCMV-seropositive and one who was seronegative.

The sample comprised CD4+ T cells sorted from blood. The receptor was derived from a woman younger than 35 in good health. The chain carries TRBV3-1 and TRBJ2-5; D tentatively fits TRBD1 or TRBD2 (6 bases each). The CDR3 DNA sequence: TGTGCCAGCAGCCAAGATACCGGGGGCCAGGAGACCCAGTACTTC. This gives the protein CASSQDTGGQETQYF.